Presented here are 30 T cell receptor beta chains from one specimen sequenced in a study of T cells after yellow fever vaccination. Via MiXCR, TCRdb re-called the 5' RACE reads, giving one row per CDR3 protein. The table lists over 110,000 distinct CDR3 sequences, 7.7% of them singletons, with roughly 0.73% in the top ten. The material was CD4+ T cells sorted from PBMCs, obtained 5 days after the yellow fever booster vaccination. The receptors come from a young man who received the YFV17D yellow fever vaccine.

This clonotype was seen many times. The chain joins TRBV6-2 or TRBV6-3 to TRBJ2-7; 8 bases are shared with TRBD2. The CDR3 covers 15 residues. Germline assignment: CDR1 MNHEY and CDR2 SVGEGT. After removal of 5 bases from V and 2 bases from J, the junction contained 8 bases not matched to a gene. This CDR3 reads CASSSGGAGAYEQYF. The DNA for the CDR3 is TGTGCCAGCAGTAGCGGGGGAGCGGGGGCCTACGAGCAGTACTTC.

This clonotype was seen many times. The V and J genes are TRBV19 and TRBJ2-3, with TRBD2 matching 7 bases. V lost 6 bases and J lost 4; bases outside the gene matches: 13. Looked up from germline, CDR1 is LNHDA and CDR2 is SQIVND (reference sequence). This CDR3 has 16 amino acids. The CDR3 nucleotides read TGTGCCAGTAGGACCCAGGCGGGAGTCGGACCAGATACGCAGTATTTT. It translates to CASRTQAGVGPDTQYF.

This clonotype has only one observation. Being one base from a much bigger clone, this may be a read error. Here the CDR3 DNA reads TGTGCCAGCACTTCGGACCCCTCGGCCGAGCAGTACTTC. The encoded protein is CASTSDPSAEQYF. This chain connects TRBV28 to TRBJ2-7; the D is unclear. The CDR3 runs to 13 residues. Germline CDR1 and CDR2: MDHEN and SYDVKM. Trimming removed 7 bases at V and 6 bases at J, with 16 bases between.

In its sample, this clonotype was seen a few times. This chain connects TRBV6-1 to TRBJ2-3; 9 positions agree with TRBD2. V trimming: 5 bases; J trimming: 0 bases; junction bases outside the gene matches: 6. In germline, CDR1 is MNHNS, CDR2 SASEGT. This CDR3 contains 16 residues. This CDR3 reads CASSRLAGVSTDTQYF. Written as DNA, the CDR3 is TGTGCCAGCAGTCGGTTAGCGGGAGTGAGCACAGATACGCAGTATTTT.

The sample holds many counts of this clonotype. The rearrangement links TRBV20-1 to TRBJ2-1; 9 bases are a match to TRBD2. Germline loops: CDR1 DFQATT, CDR2 SNEGSKA (reference sequence). J gave up 4 bases and V 4 bases, and 2 bases lay outside the gene matches. The CDR3 spans 13 residues. CDR3 in amino acids: CSAKREVYNEQFF. CDR3 DNA sequence: TGCAGTGCTAAGCGGGAGGTTTACAATGAGCAGTTCTTC.

A few counts support this clonotype. The chain employs TRBV12-3 or TRBV12-4 and TRBJ2-4; no reliable D call. The CDR3 is made up of 14 amino acids. Trimming took 5 bases from V and 0 from J, leaving 8 bases between them. CDR3 amino acids: CASSGIVAKNIQYF. The DNA for the CDR3 is TGTGCCAGCAGTGGGATAGTAGCCAAAAACATTCAGTACTTC.

V usage is TRBV7-2 and J usage is TRBJ2-7, with D perhaps being TRBD1 or TRBD2 (5 bases each). V dropped 5 bases and J dropped 4 bases, with 18 bases sitting between them. Germline V gene data show CDR1 as SGHTA and CDR2 as FQGNSA. This CDR3 region has 15 residues. CDR3 loop: CASSPLRAGTYEQYF. In DNA form, the CDR3 reads TGTGCCAGCAGCCCACTGAGGGCCGGGACGTACGAGCAGTACTTC. Complete variable domain (other parts from reference TRBV7-2 and TRBJ2-7): GAGVSQSPSNKVTEKGKDVELRCDPISGHTALYWYRQSLGQGLEFLIYFQGNSAPDKSGLPSDRFSAERTGGSVSTLTIQRTQQEDSAVYLCASSPLRAGTYEQYFGPGTRLTVT.

V usage is TRBV29-1 and J usage is TRBJ2-5; D gene unclear. This CDR3 is built from 10 residues. Trimming took off 8 bases at V and 3 bases at J, with 7 bases between the two ends. Per germline, CDR1 SQVTM and CDR2 ANQGSEA. CDR3 region: CSCREETQYF. In DNA, the CDR3 is TGCAGCTGCAGAGAAGAGACCCAGTACTTC.

This clonotype appeared many times. The chain couples TRBV14 to TRBJ2-5; 9 bases align to TRBD2. The CDR3 is 15 amino acids. Losses at the gene ends were 4 bases for V and 4 bases for J; bases not matched to a gene: 7. Per germline, CDR1 SGHDN and CDR2 FVKESK. The CDR3 here is CASSPLLAGAETQYF. DNA for the CDR3: TGTGCCAGCAGCCCGTTATTAGCGGGAGCAGAGACCCAGTACTTC.

This clonotype was seen repeatedly, ten times or more. This sequence joins TRBV7-2 and TRBJ2-5; D is perhaps TRBD1 or TRBD2 (6 bases each). The CDR3 sequence is 16 residues long. V lost 5 bases and J lost 5, with 21 bases in between. Germline assignment: CDR1 SGHTA and CDR2 FQGNSA. CDR3 DNA: TGTGCCAGCAGCAAAAGACCGGGACTCCAGGGGGAGACCCAGTACTTC. Its translation is CASSKRPGLQGETQYF.

This clonotype has ten or more counts. The CDR3 region has the DNA TGCAGCGTTGGAAACGGGGCGACAGATACGCAGTATTTT. Its translation is CSVGNGATDTQYF. V gene TRBV29-1 combines with J gene TRBJ2-3; the D call may be TRBD1 or TRBD2 (5 bases each). Deletions cut 4 bases from V and 3 bases from J, with 11 bases between. Germline CDR1 and CDR2: SQVTM and ANQGSEA. CDR3 length: 13 amino acids.

At least ten counts were recorded for this clonotype. The CDR3 loop reads CAISAGQYNEQFF. DNA for the CDR3: TGTGCCATCAGTGCGGGACAGTACAATGAGCAGTTCTTC. V is TRBV10-3 and J is TRBJ2-1, with 7 nucleotides matching TRBD1. With V trimmed by 4 bases and J by 4 bases, 1 base remained unmatched. This CDR3 has 13 amino acids. Germline V gives CDR1 ENHRY, CDR2 SYGVKD.

Many counts were recorded for this clonotype. The chain joins TRBV18 to TRBJ2-6, with D uncertain. Germline CDR1 KGHSH, CDR2 LQKENI. CDR3 length: 15 amino acids. The V gene lost 6 bases and the J gene lost 0 bases, with 9 bases spanning the gap. The CDR3 DNA reads TGTGCCAGCTCCCCTACTATCTCTGGGGCCAACGTCCTGACTTTC. Translated: CASSPTISGANVLTF.

This clonotype was seen many times. V and J are TRBV7-2 and TRBJ2-7; tentatively, D is TRBD2 (5 bases). The CDR3 spans 13 residues. The V end lost 3 bases, the J end lost 3 bases, and 9 bases lay between the germline ends. Germline CDR1 reads SGHTA; CDR2 reads FQGNSA. The CDR3 DNA is TGTGCCAGCAGCTTGAGTGAGGGCTACGAGCAGTACTTC. Its translation: CASSLSEGYEQYF. Together with reference TRBV7-2 and TRBJ2-7, the CDR3 gives the full variable domain: GAGVSQSPSNKVTEKGKDVELRCDPISGHTALYWYRQSLGQGLEFLIYFQGNSAPDKSGLPSDRFSAERTGGSVSTLTIQRTQQEDSAVYLCASSLSEGYEQYFGPGTRLTVT.

This clonotype was seen a handful of times. This chain links TRBV7-2 with TRBJ1-2; the D gene is possibly TRBD1 (5 bases). Trimming shortened V by 2 bases and J by 9 bases, and 13 bases separated the two germline ends. The CDR3 covers 13 residues. CDR1 and CDR2 from the germline V gene are SGHTA and FQGNSA. As DNA, the CDR3 is TGTGCCAGCAGCTTATTTACAGAGGGGAGCTACACCTTC. Encoded protein: CASSLFTEGSYTF.

With regard to this clonotype: A much larger clone lies a single base off, so this may be a read error. This sequence joins TRBV28 and TRBJ2-1; D not resolved. Germline V CDR1 and CDR2: MDHEN, SYDVKM. The germline V and J ends were trimmed by 7 bases and 1 base, with 11 bases remaining between them. CDR3 length equals 14 residues. The DNA for the CDR3 is TGTGCCAGCACAAAGCGTTCATCCTACAATGAGCAGTTCTTC. This gives the protein CASTKRSSYNEQFF.

This clonotype was recorded many times. This chain joins TRBV6-5 and TRBJ2-7, with TRBD2 identical over 8 bases. CDR1 and CDR2 (germline): MNHEY, SVGAGI. The CDR3 runs 14 residues. V lost 4 bases to trimming and J lost 5 bases; unmatched junction nucleotides: 7. CDR3 region: CASSSPGGPNEQYF. Written as DNA, the CDR3 is TGTGCCAGCAGTTCTCCGGGAGGGCCTAACGAGCAGTACTTC.

This clonotype was recorded at least ten times. J is TRBJ2-3 and V is TRBV5-1; a possible D gene is TRBD1 (5 bases). Per the germline V gene, CDR1 is SGHRS and CDR2 is YFSETQ. V was cut by 0 bases and J by 3 bases, with 11 bases left in between. This CDR3 is built from 15 residues. CDR3 sequence (DNA): TGCGCCAGCAGCTTGGCAGGGAAGGGAACAGATACGCAGTATTTT. Translation: CASSLAGKGTDTQYF.

This clonotype was observed at least ten times. This rearrangement joins TRBV7-2 to TRBJ2-2, with TRBD2 matching 10 bases. From germline, CDR1 is SGHTA and CDR2 FQGNSA. Trimming at V came to 5 bases and at J to 3 bases, leaving 3 bases not matched to a gene. This CDR3 spans 15 amino acids. The CDR3 DNA follows: TGTGCCAGCAGCCGAGCGGGGGGGGACACCGGGGAGCTGTTTTTT. Its protein product is CASSRAGGDTGELFF.

This clonotype came up many times. The chain is built from TRBV4-3 and TRBJ2-1, with 10 bases aligning to TRBD2. The CDR3 has 16 amino acids. The V segment lost 2 bases and the J segment 9 bases; nucleotides outside the gene matches: 10. Germline CDR1 reads LGHNA; CDR2 reads YSLEER. CDR3 amino acids: CASSQSTGTSVGEQFF. The CDR3 region has the DNA TGCGCCAGCAGCCAATCTACCGGGACTAGCGTAGGTGAGCAGTTCTTC.

This clonotype was observed at least ten times. This rearrangement joins TRBV4-2 to TRBJ2-1; D is undetermined. Per the germline V gene, CDR1 is LGHNA and CDR2 is YNFKEQ. This CDR3 contains 16 residues. V gave up 0 bases and J gave up 2 bases, with 11 bases separating them. The CDR3 loop is CASSQEEARTYNEQFF. DNA for the CDR3: TGTGCCAGCAGCCAAGAGGAAGCGCGTACCTACAATGAGCAGTTCTTC.

This clonotype has a count of ten or more. The chain recombines TRBV29-1 with TRBJ2-5; 13 bases align to TRBD2. The germline gives CDR1 SQVTM, CDR2 ANQGSEA. The V segment lost 0 bases and the J segment 5 bases; nucleotides outside the gene matches: 3. The CDR3 has 15 amino acids. The CDR3 DNA is TGCAGCGTTGAAGAGACTAGCGGGAGGACTGAGACCCAGTACTTC. Encoded protein: CSVEETSGRTETQYF.

This clonotype showed up many times. V usage is TRBV7-9 and J usage is TRBJ2-1; D is unresolved. Per the germline V gene, CDR1 is SEHNR and CDR2 is FQNEAQ (reference sequence). The CDR3 contains 16 residues. V was cut by 6 bases and J by 0 bases, with 15 bases left in between. CDR3 in amino acids: CASSFPGHSSYNEQFF. CDR3 in DNA: TGTGCCAGCAGTTTCCCGGGCCATTCCTCCTACAATGAGCAGTTCTTC.

This clonotype has a count of ten or more. J is TRBJ2-7 and V is TRBV20-1, with 10 positions matching TRBD2. Trimming cost V 4 bases and J 4 bases; bases outside gene matches: 7. Germline V gene sequence: CDR1 DFQATT, CDR2 SNEGSKA (reference sequence). This CDR3 comprises 14 residues. In DNA, the CDR3 is TGCAGTGCTAAGCGGGAGGGCAAAACTTACGAGCAGTACTTC. It is translated as CSAKREGKTYEQYF.

This clonotype turned up a few times. The V and J genes are TRBV15 and TRBJ1-2; D might be TRBD1 (5 bases). V lost 0 bases and J 8 bases, leaving 19 bases between the germline ends. This CDR3 has 16 residues. Germline V gene sequence: CDR1 LNHNV, CDR2 YYDKDF (reference sequence). CDR3 sequence: CATSREGLPGEWGYTF. The CDR3, as DNA: TGTGCCACCAGCAGAGAGGGGCTGCCGGGGGAATGGGGCTACACCTTC.

This clonotype was detected many times. The chain couples TRBV21-1 to TRBJ1-1; the table's D call, TRBD1, was not checked against the DNA. TRBV21-1 counts as a pseudogene. The length of the CDR3 is 16 residues. The CDR3 DNA reads as TGTGCCAGCAGCCAGGGCAGAGGATCTGGGGGCACTGAAGCTTTCTTT. Translated: CASSQGRGSGGTEAFF.

In this sample, this clonotype turned up a few times. CDR3 residues: CASSDLGLAGGWKTQYF. The CDR3 region has the DNA TGTGCCAGCAGTGACTTGGGACTAGCGGGAGGGTGGAAGACCCAGTACTTC. This chain links TRBV28 with TRBJ2-5, with 16 nucleotides matching TRBD2. Germline assignment: CDR1 MDHEN and CDR2 SYDVKM. The CDR3 consists of 17 residues. V trimming: 5 bases; J trimming: 6 bases; junction bases outside the gene matches: 9.

This clonotype occurred many times. V gene TRBV19 combines with J gene TRBJ1-5; 7 bases are shared with TRBD1. The CDR3 spans 14 residues. V gave up 1 base and J gave up 6 bases; unmatched junction bases: 3. Germline V gene data show CDR1 as LNHDA and CDR2 as SQIVND (reference sequence). The CDR3 nucleotides are TGTGCCAGTAGTATAGGAGGGACAGCTCAGCCCCAGCATTTT. Its translation is CASSIGGTAQPQHF.

This clonotype was seen repeatedly, ten times or more. This sequence joins TRBV5-1 and TRBJ1-2; TRBD1 aligns across 8 bases. V was clipped by 4 bases and J by 0 bases; unmatched bases: 2. CDR1 is SGHRS, CDR2 YFSETQ, per germline. This CDR3 region has 14 residues. CDR3 residues: CASSPGQANYGYTF. Written as DNA, the CDR3 is TGCGCCAGCAGCCCGGGACAGGCTAACTATGGCTACACCTTC.

Regarding this clonotype: This may arise from a read error, as a much more abundant clone is one base away. The V gene is TRBV4-3, the J gene TRBJ2-7; D might be TRBD1 or TRBD2, each matching 5 bases. Per germline, CDR1 LGHNA and CDR2 YSLEER. This CDR3 region has 14 residues. The germline V and J ends were trimmed by 2 bases and 8 bases, with 16 bases remaining between them. The CDR3 sequence is CASSQLGAVPKQYF. In DNA, the CDR3 is TGCGCCAGCAGCCAACTCGGGGCAGTACCCAAGCAGTACTTC.